The T cell receptor (beta chain) described here comes from a study of T cells in Graves' hyperthyroidism and ophthalmopathy. Using RNA transcripts as the source, TCR beta CDR3 regions were amplified. The TCR CDR3 was amplified in a first-round RT-PCR using the HTBI primer set. Via MiXCR, TCRdb re-called the multiplex PCR reads, giving one row per CDR3 protein. The sample includes around 350,000 distinct CDR3 sequences, approximately 19% seen only once; the top ten take roughly 3.5%. The table lists this clonotype with a count of one. The definition of stable Graves' hyperthyroidism was no ophthalmopathy progression within 18 months. Each diagnosis drew on symptoms, thyroxine, TRAb, thyroid ultrasound and orbital computed tomography findings. This sequence was found in a woman in her late teens or twenties with Graves' hyperthyroidism. Specimen: blood.

CDR3 nucleotides: TGTGCCAGCAGTGTAGGCAGGGGAAGCTCCTACGAGCAGTACTTC. Its protein product is CASSVGRGSSYEQYF. The chain recombines TRBV25-1 with TRBJ2-7; D may be TRBD1 (6 bases). Per germline, CDR1 MGHDK and CDR2 SYGVNS. V was trimmed by 4 bases and J by 0 bases, leaving 13 bases between them. CDR3 length equals 15 residues.